Detailed here is one T cell receptor (beta chain). Being one base from a much bigger clone, this may be a read error. This record belongs to a study of identical twins. From germline, CDR1 is MDHEN and CDR2 SYDVKM. V lost 3 bases to trimming and J lost 7 bases, with 9 bases between them. There are 13 residues in the CDR3. MiXCR, run by TCRdb on the 5' RACE reads, gives a single entry per CDR3 protein. Of approximately 300,000 distinct CDR3 sequences in the sample, roughly 9% are singletons; the top ten hold 6% to 8.5%. This sample was shared with a second study, whose subject was yellow fever vaccine responses in identical twins.

The receptor's source is a woman aged 18-30 years in good health. The V and J genes are TRBV28 and TRBJ2-2, with D uncertain. The sequencing input was CD8+ T cells sorted from blood. As DNA, the CDR3 is TGTGCCAGCAGTTTTTTATACAACGGGGAGCTGTTTTTT. Residues: CASSFLYNGELFF.